Listed here are 5 T cell receptor beta chains from one sample, sequenced in a study of control samples from healthy donors and cancer patients. Using immunoSEQ multiplex PCR, the repertoire was profiled, and TCRdb retains in-frame clones only, with some absent. This sample has under 200,000 clones, with around 91% found just once. Sequencing used blood. Receptors originate from a woman younger than 45 in good health.

The J gene is TRBJ2-5, the V gene TRBV7-2, with D possibly matching TRBD2 (6 bases). Trimming pared 5 bases from V and 2 bases from J, leaving 15 bases between. This CDR3 is built from 15 residues. The germline CDR1 and CDR2 sequences are SGHTA and FQGNSA. The CDR3 loop is CASSILAGRQETQYF. The CDR3 bases are TGTGCCAGCAGCATACTAGCAGGGAGGCAAGAGACCCAGTACTTC.

The chain is built from TRBV15 and TRBJ1-4; 7 nucleotides match TRBD1. V gave up 9 bases and J gave up 8 bases; unmatched junction bases: 9. CDR3 length: 13 amino acids. Germline loops: CDR1 LNHNV, CDR2 YYDKDF (reference sequence). CDR3 sequence reads: CATKGGFGEKLFF. CDR3 nucleotides: TGTGCCACAAAAGGGGGCTTCGGGGAAAAACTGTTTTTT. Full variable domain (rest looked up from reference TRBV15 and TRBJ1-4): DAMVIQNPRYQVTQFGKPVTLSCSQTLNHNVMYWYQQKSSQAPKLLFHYYDKDFNNEADTPDNFQSRRPNTSFCFLDIRSPGLGDTAMYLCATKGGFGEKLFFGSGTQLSVL.

This sequence joins TRBV7-3 and TRBJ2-2; TRBD1 matches at 11 bases. Germline CDR1 reads SGHTA; CDR2 reads FQGTGA. The V gene end was trimmed by 5 bases and the J gene end by 5 bases; junction bases not matched to a gene: 4. There are 15 residues in the CDR3. CDR3 DNA sequence: TGTGCCAGCAGCCACCGGGACAGGGGGACCGGGGAGCTGTTTTTT. Translating gives CASSHRDRGTGELFF.

The rearrangement uses TRBV6-5 and TRBJ1-5, with D tentatively TRBD1 (5 bases). This CDR3 comprises 13 residues. From germline, CDR1 is MNHEY and CDR2 SVGAGI. V lost 5 bases and J 3 bases, leaving 8 bases between the germline ends. The CDR3 sequence: CASSRQPNQPQHF. In DNA, the CDR3 is TGTGCCAGCAGTAGACAGCCCAATCAGCCCCAGCATTTT.

The rearrangement uses TRBV21-1 and TRBJ2-3; TRBD1 was called by the table and not checked on the DNA. TRBV21-1 is a documented pseudogene. The CDR3 contains 14 residues. CDR3 DNA: TGTGCCAGCAGCAAGCAGGGCCGTCCAGATACGCAGTATTTT. This translates into CASSKQGRPDTQYF.